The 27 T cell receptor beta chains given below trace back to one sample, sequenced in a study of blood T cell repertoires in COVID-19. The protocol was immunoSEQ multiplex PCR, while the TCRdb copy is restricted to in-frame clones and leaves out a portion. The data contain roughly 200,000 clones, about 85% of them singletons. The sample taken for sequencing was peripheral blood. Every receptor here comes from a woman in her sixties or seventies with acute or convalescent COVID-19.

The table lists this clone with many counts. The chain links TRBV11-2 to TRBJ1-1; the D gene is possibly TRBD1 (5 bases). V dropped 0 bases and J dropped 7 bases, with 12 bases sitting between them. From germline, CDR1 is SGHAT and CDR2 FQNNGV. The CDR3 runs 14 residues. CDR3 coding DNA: TGTGCCAGCAGCTTAGATCGGGGGACCCTTGAAGCTTTCTTT. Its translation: CASSLDRGTLEAFF. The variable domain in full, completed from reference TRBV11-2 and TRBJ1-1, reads EAGVAQSPRYKIIEKRQSVAFWCNPISGHATLYWYQQILGQGPKLLIQFQNNGVVDDSQLPKDRFSAERLKGVDSTLKIQPAKLEDSAVYLCASSLDRGTLEAFFGQGTRLTVV.

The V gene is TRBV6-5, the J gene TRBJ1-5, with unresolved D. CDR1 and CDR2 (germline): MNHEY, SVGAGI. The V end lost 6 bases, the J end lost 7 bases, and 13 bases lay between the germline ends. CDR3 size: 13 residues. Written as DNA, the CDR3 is TGTGCCAGCAGGAATACAGTGGCCCAGCCCCAGCATTTT. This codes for CASRNTVAQPQHF.

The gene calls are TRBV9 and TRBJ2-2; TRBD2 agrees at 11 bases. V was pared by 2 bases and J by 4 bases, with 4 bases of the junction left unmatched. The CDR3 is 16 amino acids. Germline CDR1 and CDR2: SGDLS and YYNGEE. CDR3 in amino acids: CASSVSGRAGTGELFF. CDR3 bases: TGTGCCAGCAGCGTTAGCGGGAGGGCGGGCACCGGGGAGCTGTTTTTT. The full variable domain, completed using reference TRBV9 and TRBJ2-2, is DSGVTQTPKHLITATGQRVTLRCSPRSGDLSVYWYQQSLDQGLQFLIQYYNGEERAKGNILERFSAQQFPDLHSELNLSSLELGDSALYFCASSVSGRAGTGELFFGEGSRLTVL.

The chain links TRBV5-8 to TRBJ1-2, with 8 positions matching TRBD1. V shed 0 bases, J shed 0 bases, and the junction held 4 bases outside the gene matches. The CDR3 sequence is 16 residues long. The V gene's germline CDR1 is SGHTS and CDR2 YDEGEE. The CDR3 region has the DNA TGTGCCAGCAGCTTGGTCCTGACAGGGGCTAACTATGGCTACACCTTC. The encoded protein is CASSLVLTGANYGYTF.

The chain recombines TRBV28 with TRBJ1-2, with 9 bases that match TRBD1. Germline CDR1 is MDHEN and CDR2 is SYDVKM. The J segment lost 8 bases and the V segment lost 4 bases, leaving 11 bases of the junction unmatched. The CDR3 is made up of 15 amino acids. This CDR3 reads CASSSAFGTGRGYTF. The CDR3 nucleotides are TGTGCCAGCAGTTCCGCATTTGGGACAGGGAGAGGCTACACCTTC.

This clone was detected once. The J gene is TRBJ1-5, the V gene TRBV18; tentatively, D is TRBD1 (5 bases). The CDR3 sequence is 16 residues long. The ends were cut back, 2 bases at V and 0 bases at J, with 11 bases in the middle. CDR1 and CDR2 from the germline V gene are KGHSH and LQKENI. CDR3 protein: CASSPSTVNSNQPQHF. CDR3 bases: TGTGCCAGCTCACCATCGACAGTAAATAGCAATCAGCCCCAGCATTTT.

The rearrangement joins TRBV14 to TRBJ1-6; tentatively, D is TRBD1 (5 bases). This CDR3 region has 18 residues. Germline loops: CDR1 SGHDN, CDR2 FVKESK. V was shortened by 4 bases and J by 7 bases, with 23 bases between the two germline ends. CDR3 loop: CASSLLSGVGTSNSPLHF. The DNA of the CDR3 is TGTGCCAGCAGCCTCCTCTCGGGCGTCGGGACTTCGAATTCACCCCTCCACTTT.

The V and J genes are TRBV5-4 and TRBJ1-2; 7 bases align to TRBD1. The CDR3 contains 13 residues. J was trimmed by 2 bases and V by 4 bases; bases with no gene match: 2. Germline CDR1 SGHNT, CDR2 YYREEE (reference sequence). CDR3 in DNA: TGTGCCAGCAGCCAGGGACAGAACTATGGCTACACCTTC. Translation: CASSQGQNYGYTF.

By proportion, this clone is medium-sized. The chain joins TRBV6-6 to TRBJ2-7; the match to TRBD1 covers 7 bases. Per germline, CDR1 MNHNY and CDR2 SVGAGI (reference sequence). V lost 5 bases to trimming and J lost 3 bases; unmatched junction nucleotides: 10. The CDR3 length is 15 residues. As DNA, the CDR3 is TGTGCCAGCAGTCTTGATGGGACAGCTGGCTACGAGCAGTACTTC. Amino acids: CASSLDGTAGYEQYF.

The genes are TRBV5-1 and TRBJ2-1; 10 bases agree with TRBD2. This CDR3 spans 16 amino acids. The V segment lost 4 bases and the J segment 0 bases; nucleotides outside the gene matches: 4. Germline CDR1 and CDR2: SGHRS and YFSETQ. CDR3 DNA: TGCGCCAGCAGCGAACTAGCGGGGAGCTCCTACAATGAGCAGTTCTTC. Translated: CASSELAGSSYNEQFF.

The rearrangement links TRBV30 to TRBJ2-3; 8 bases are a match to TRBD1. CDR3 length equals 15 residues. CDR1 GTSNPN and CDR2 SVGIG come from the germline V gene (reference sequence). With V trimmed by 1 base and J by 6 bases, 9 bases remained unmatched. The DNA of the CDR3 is TGTGCCTGGAGTGGCGGACAGGGTGCCACGGATACGCAGTATTTT. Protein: CAWSGGQGATDTQYF. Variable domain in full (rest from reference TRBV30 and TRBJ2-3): SQTIHQWPATLVQPVGSPLSLECTVEGTSNPNLYWYRQAAGRGLQLLFYSVGIGQISSEVPQNLSASRPQDRQFILSSKKLLLSDSGFYLCAWSGGQGATDTQYFGPGTRLTVL.

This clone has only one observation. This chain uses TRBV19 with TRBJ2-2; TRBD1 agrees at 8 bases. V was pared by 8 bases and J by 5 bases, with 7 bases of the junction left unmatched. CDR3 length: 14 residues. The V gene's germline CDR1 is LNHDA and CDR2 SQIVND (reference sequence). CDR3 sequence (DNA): TGTGCCAGTTTCGACAGGGGCCGAACCGGGGAGCTGTTTTTT. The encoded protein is CASFDRGRTGELFF.

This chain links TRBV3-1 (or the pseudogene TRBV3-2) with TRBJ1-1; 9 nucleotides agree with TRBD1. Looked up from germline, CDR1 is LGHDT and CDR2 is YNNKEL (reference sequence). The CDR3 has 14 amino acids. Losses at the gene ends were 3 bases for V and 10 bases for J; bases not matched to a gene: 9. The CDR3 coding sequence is TGTGCCAGCAGCCACCGGGACAGGGCAATAGGAGCTTTCTTT. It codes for CASSHRDRAIGAFF.

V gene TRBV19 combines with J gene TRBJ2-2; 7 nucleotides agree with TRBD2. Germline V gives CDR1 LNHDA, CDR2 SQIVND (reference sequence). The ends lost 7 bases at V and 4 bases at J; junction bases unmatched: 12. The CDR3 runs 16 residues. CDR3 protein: CASMGEAGRITGELFF. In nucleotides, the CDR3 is TGTGCCAGTATGGGCGAAGCGGGGAGAATCACCGGGGAGCTGTTTTTT.

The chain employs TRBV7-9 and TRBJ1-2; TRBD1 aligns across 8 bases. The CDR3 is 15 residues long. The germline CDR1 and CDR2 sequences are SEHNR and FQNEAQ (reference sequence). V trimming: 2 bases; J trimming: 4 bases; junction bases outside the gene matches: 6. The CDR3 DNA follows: TGTGCCAGCAGCTTATCCCAGGGGGCTGGCTATGGCTACACCTTC. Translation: CASSLSQGAGYGYTF. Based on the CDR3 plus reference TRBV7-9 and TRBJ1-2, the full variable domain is DTGVSQNPRHKITKRGQNVTFRCDPISEHNRLYWYRQTLGQGPEFLTYFQNEAQLEKSRLLSDRFSAERPKGSFSTLEIQRTEQGDSAMYLCASSLSQGAGYGYTFGSGTRLTVV.

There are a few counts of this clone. The CDR3 region has the DNA TGTGCCAGCAGTGAAGTGGGAGGGCACAATGAGCAGTTCTTC. Encoded protein: CASSEVGGHNEQFF. This chain uses TRBV6-1 with TRBJ2-1, with 7 bases that match TRBD2. The CDR3 length is 14 residues. V lost 1 base to trimming and J lost 5 bases; unmatched junction nucleotides: 2. Germline V gene lookup returns CDR1 MNHNS and CDR2 SASEGT.

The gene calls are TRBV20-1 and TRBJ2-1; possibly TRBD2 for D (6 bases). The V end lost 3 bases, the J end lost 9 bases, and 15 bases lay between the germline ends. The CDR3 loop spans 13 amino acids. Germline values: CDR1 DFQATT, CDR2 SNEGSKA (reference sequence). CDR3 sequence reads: CSASGREPGEQFF. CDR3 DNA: TGCAGTGCTAGTGGCCGGGAGCCGGGTGAGCAGTTCTTC.

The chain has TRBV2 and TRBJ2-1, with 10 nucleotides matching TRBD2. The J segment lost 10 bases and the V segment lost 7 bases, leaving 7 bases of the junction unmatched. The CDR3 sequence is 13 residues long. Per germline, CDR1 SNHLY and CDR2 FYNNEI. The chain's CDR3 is CASKGLAFQEQFF. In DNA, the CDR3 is TGTGCCAGCAAGGGACTAGCGTTTCAGGAGCAGTTCTTC.

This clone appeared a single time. Written as DNA, the CDR3 is TGTGCCAGCAGCCTAAAACAGGGCCTTAATGAAAAACTGTTTTTT. This codes for CASSLKQGLNEKLFF. The chain links TRBV5-4 to TRBJ1-4; tentative D call: TRBD1 (6 bases). Germline lookup yields CDR1 SGHNT and CDR2 YYREEE (reference sequence). The CDR3 loop spans 15 amino acids. Trimming pared 4 bases from V and 4 bases from J, leaving 14 bases between.

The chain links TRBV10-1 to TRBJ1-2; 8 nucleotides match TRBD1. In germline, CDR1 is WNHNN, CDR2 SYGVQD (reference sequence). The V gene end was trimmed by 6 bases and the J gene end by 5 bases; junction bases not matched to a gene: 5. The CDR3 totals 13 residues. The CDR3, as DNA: TGCGCCAGCAGCGACAGGGGCGGATATGGCTACACCTTC. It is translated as CASSDRGGYGYTF.

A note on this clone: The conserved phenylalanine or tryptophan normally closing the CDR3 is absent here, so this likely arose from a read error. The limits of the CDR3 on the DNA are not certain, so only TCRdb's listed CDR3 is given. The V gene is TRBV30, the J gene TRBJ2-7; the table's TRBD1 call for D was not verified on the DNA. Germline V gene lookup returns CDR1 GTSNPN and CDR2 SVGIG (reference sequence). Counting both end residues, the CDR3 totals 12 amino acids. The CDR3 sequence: CACSDEGVRPFL.

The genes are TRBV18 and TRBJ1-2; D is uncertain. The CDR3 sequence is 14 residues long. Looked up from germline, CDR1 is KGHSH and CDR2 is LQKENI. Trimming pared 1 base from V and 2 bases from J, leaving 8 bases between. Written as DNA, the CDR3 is TGTGCCAGCTCACCACTAGAACCCAACTATGGCTACACCTTC. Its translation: CASSPLEPNYGYTF.

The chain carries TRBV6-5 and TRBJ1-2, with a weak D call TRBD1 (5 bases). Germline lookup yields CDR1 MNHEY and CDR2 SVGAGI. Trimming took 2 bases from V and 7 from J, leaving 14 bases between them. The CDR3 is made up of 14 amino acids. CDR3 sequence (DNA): TGTGCCAGCAGTTACCAAGGGGCAGTGAGTGGCTACACCTTC. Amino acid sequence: CASSYQGAVSGYTF.

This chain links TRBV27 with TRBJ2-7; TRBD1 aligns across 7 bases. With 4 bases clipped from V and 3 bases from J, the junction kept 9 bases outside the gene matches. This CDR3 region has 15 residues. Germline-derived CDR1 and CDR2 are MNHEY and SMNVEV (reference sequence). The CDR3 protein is CASSSPGTASYEQYF. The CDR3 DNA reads TGTGCCAGCAGTTCTCCCGGGACAGCAAGCTACGAGCAGTACTTC.

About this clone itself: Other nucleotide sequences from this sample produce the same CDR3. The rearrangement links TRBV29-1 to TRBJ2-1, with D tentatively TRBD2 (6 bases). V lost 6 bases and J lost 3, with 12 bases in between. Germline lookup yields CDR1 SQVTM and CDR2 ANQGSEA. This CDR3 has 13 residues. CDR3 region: CSVGTSSYNEQFF. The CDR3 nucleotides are TGCAGCGTAGGCACTAGCAGCTACAATGAGCAGTTCTTC.

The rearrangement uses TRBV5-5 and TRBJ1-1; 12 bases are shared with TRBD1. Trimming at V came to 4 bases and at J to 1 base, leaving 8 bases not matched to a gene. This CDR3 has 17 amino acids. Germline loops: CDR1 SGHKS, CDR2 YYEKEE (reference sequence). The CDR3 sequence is CASSTGDRGQKNTEAFF. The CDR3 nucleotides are TGTGCCAGCAGCACCGGGGACAGGGGGCAAAAGAACACTGAAGCTTTCTTT.

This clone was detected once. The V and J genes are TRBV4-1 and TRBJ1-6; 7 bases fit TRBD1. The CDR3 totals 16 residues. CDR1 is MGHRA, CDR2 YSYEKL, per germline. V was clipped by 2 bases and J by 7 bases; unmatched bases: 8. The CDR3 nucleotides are TGCGCCAGCAGCCAACTCGCCGGGACAGTAAATTCACCCCTCCACTTT. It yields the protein CASSQLAGTVNSPLHF.